Following are 6 T cell receptor beta chains from one sample sequenced in a study of T cell changes during pregnancy in multiple sclerosis. The assay was immunoSEQ multiplex PCR, and TCRdb's table has in-frame clones only and misses some. The data show 25,000 to 35,000 clones, almost 90% seen once. Specimen: CD4+ T cells from peripheral blood mononuclear cells, collected in the third trimester of pregnancy. The receptor source for this set is a female donor in good health, enrolled as a control in a pregnancy study.

The CDR3 region is CATTRGTDNYGYTF. CDR3 DNA sequence: TGTGCCACCACTCGCGGGACGGATAACTATGGCTACACCTTC. V is TRBV15 and J is TRBJ1-2; possibly TRBD1 for D (5 bases). Germline loops: CDR1 LNHNV, CDR2 YYDKDF (reference sequence). This CDR3 spans 14 amino acids. The ends were cut back, 7 bases at V and 1 base at J, with 13 bases in the middle.

This chain links TRBV5-4 with TRBJ2-1, with 8 bases that match TRBD1. This CDR3 is 16 amino acids long. From germline, CDR1 is SGHNT and CDR2 YYREEE (reference sequence). The V and J ends lost 0 bases and 0 bases, in that order; junction bases with no gene match: 2. The CDR3 region is CASSLDRGSSYNEQFF. CDR3 nucleotide sequence: TGTGCCAGCAGCTTGGACAGGGGGAGCTCCTACAATGAGCAGTTCTTC.

The chain is built from TRBV11-3 and TRBJ2-1; D is possibly TRBD2 (5 bases). The CDR3 has 15 residues. V shed 5 bases and J shed 6 bases, with 17 bases lying between them. Germline V CDR1 and CDR2: SGHNT, YENEEA. The CDR3: CASSPYSDEGNEQFF. DNA of the CDR3: TGTGCCAGCAGCCCCTACAGTGACGAGGGCAATGAGCAGTTCTTC.

This chain links TRBV29-1 with TRBJ2-3; weak D call: TRBD2 (7 bases). The germline CDR1 and CDR2 sequences are SQVTM and ANQGSEA. V lost 3 bases and J lost 0, with 13 bases in between. This CDR3 has 15 amino acids. In DNA form, the CDR3 reads TGCAGCGTTGAGAGGGGGGGCGGGAGCACAGATACGCAGTATTTT. Translation: CSVERGGGSTDTQYF.

This clone was recorded only once. The gene calls are TRBV7-2 and TRBJ1-2; TRBD1 matches 8 bases. With 2 bases clipped from V and 2 bases from J, the junction kept 10 bases outside the gene matches. CDR1 and CDR2 (germline): SGHTA, FQGNSA. The CDR3 runs 17 residues. The CDR3 protein is CASSLISRRTGNYGYTF. In nucleotides, the CDR3 is TGTGCCAGCAGCTTAATATCCAGGAGGACAGGGAACTATGGCTACACCTTC.

This chain connects TRBV6-7 to TRBJ2-7; D might be TRBD1 (6 bases). TRBV6-7 is an ORF; its function is uncertain. Deletions cut 9 bases from V and 1 base from J, with 7 bases between. This CDR3 has 11 residues. CDR3 in DNA: TGTGCCAGACAGGGATCCTACGAGCAGTACTTC. Amino acid sequence: CARQGSYEQYF.